This TCR beta chain was retrieved from a study of EBV T-cell therapy then PD-1 blockade in nasopharyngeal carcinoma (dated by TCRdb to the early 2020s). According to the study, the label for this sample's treatment or condition signals: AdE1-LMPpoly-expanded autologous EBV-specific T-cell therapy followed by anti-PD-1 nivolumab. As encoded in the germline V gene, CDR1 is SGHDT while CDR2 is YYEEEE. Taken from cysteine to phenylalanine, the CDR3 has 11 residues. Left in the record is the CDR3 DNA by itself, 33 bases read in frame from the first base. V lost 0 bases and J lost 6 bases; the stretch between them is 4 bases long. Genomic DNA was extracted from sorted cells using the Qiagen DNeasy Kit. TCR beta chain deep sequencing was performed on the immunoSEQ platform. In the source study's methods: Repertoire data analysis was performed with the immunoSEQ Analyzer software. TCRdb retrieved this table from immuneACCESS and kept in-frame rearrangements only. Not all clones are present; in checked studies, unresolved V genes account for under half, and no reason is known for the remainder. For V, J and clone size, that table is used; D and trimming come from the DNA. Within this sample are approximately 21,000 clones, with 84% of them counted one time only. Clones ranked in the top ten supply approximately 29% of the sample.

In the case of this clone: No cognate antigen has been identified for it. The input lacks base qualities; no much larger clone sits a single base away.

Recombination connected TRBV5-6 to TRBJ2-7; the D gene cannot be named for sure. The clonotype comes from a man in his forties with nasopharyngeal carcinoma. Sample: CD8+ T cells from blood, taken at approximately day 60 from a patient whose treatment included autologous EBV-specific T cells and nivolumab. The nucleotides read TGTGCCAGCAGCTTGGTTAGCGAGCAGTACTTC. It codes for CASSLVSEQYF.